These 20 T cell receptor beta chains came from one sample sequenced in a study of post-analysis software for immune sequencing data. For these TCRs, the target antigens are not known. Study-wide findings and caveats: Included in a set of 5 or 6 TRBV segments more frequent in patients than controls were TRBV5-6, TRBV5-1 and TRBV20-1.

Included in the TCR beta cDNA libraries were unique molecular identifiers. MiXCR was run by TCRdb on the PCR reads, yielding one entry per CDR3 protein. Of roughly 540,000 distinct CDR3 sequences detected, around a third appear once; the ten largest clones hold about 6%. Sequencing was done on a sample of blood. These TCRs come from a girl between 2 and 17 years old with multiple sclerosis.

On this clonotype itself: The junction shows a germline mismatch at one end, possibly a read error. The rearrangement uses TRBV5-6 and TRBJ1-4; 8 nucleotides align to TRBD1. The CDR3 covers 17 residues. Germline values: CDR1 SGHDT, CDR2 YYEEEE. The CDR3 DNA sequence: TGTGCCTGCAGCGGAATACCGACCGGGACAGGAAGAGAAAAACTGTTTTTT. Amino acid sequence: CACSGIPTGTGREKLFF.

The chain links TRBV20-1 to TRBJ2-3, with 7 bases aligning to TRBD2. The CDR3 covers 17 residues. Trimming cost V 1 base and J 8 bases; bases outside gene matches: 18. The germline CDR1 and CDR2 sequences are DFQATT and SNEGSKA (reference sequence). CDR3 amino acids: CSARGAPGAGPRGTQYF. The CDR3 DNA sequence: TGCAGTGCTAGAGGTGCCCCGGGAGCGGGGCCCCGCGGTACGCAGTATTTT.

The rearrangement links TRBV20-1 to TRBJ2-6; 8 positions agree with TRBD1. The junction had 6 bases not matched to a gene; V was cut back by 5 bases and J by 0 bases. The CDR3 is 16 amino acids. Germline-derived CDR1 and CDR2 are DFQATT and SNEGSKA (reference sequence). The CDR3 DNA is TGCAGTGCTGAGGACAGGGAGTCCTCTGGGGCCAACGTCCTGACTTTC. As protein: CSAEDRESSGANVLTF.

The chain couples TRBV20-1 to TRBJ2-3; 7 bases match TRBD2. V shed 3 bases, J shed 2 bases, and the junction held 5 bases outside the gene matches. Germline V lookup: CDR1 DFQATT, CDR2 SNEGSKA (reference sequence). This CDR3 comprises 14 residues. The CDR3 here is CSASGRGSTDTQYF. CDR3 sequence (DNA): TGCAGTGCTAGTGGGCGGGGGTCCACAGATACGCAGTATTTT.

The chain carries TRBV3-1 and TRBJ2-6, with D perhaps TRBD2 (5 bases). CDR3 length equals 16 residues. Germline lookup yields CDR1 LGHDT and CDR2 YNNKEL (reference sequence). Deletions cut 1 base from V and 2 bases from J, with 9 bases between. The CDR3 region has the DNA TGTGCCAGCAGCCAAGGGTTCGGGACTGGGGCCAACGTCCTGACTTTC. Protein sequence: CASSQGFGTGANVLTF.

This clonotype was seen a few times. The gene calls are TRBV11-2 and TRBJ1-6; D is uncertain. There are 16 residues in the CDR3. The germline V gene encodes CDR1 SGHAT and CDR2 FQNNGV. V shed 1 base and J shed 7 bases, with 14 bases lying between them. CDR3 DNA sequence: TGTGCCAGCAGCTTAGGGACTTCCTCGGGGAATTCACCCCTCCACTTT. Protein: CASSLGTSSGNSPLHF.

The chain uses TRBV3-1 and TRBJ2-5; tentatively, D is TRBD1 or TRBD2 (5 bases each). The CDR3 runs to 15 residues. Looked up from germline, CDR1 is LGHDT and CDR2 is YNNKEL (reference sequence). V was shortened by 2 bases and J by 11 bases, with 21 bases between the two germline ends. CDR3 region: CASSQFDRPLGEQYF. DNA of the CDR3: TGTGCCAGCAGCCAATTTGACAGACCCCTGGGAGAGCAGTACTTC.

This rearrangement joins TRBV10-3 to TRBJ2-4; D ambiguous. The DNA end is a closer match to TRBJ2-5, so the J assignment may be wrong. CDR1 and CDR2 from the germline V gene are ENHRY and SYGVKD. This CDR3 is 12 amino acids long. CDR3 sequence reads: CAISEKQETQYF. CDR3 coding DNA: TGTGCCATCAGTGAGAAACAGGAGACCCAGTACTTC.

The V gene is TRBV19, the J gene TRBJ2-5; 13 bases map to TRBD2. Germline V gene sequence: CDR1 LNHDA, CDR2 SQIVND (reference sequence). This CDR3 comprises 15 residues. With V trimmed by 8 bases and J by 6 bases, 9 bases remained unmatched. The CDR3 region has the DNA TGTGCCAGTTCCGTAACTAGCGGGGGGGCGCAGACCCAGTACTTC. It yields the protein CASSVTSGGAQTQYF.

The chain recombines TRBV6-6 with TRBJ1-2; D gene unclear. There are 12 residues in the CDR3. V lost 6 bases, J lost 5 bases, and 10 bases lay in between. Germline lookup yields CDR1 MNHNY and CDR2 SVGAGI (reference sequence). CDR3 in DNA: TGTGCCAGCAGCCCCGACAAGTATGGCTACACCTTC. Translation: CASSPDKYGYTF.

CDR3 protein: CASSGTRNTGELFF. CDR3 nucleotides: TGTGCCAGCAGCGGGACTCGGAACACCGGGGAGCTGTTTTTT. This chain joins TRBV9 and TRBJ2-2, with D possibly TRBD2 on 5 matching bases. The V gene lost 3 bases and the J gene lost 1 base, with 7 bases spanning the gap. Germline loops: CDR1 SGDLS, CDR2 YYNGEE. The CDR3 extends over 14 amino acids.

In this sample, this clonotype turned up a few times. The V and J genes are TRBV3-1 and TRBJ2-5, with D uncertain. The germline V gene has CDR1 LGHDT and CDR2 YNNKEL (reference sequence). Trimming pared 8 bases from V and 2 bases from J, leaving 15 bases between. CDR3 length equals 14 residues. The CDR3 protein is CASSARSWQETQYF. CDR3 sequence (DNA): TGTGCCAGCTCGGCGCGTAGTTGGCAAGAGACCCAGTACTTC.

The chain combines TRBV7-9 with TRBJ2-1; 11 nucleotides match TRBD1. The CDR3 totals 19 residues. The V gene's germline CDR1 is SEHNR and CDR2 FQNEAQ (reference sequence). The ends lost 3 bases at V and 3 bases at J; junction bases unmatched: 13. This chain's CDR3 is CASSFGQGAVGLYYNEQFF. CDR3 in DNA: TGTGCCAGCAGCTTCGGACAGGGGGCCGTGGGACTATACTACAATGAGCAGTTCTTC.

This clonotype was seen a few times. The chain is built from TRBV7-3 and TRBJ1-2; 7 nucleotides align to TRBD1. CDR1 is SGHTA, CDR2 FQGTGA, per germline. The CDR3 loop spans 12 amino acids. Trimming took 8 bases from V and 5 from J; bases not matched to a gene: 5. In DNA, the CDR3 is TGTGCCAGCGGGACAGCGATATATGGCTACACCTTC. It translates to CASGTAIYGYTF.

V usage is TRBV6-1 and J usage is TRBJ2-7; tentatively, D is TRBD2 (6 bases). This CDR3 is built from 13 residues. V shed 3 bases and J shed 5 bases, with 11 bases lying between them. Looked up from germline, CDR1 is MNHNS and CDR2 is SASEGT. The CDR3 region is CASSEGGYNEQYF. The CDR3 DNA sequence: TGTGCCAGCAGTGAGGGGGGATATAACGAGCAGTACTTC.

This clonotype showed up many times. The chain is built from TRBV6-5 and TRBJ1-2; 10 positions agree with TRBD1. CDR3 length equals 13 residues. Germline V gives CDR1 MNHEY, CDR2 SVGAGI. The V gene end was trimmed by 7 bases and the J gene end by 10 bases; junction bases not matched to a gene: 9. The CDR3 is CASTSWDRGDYTF. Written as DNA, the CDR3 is TGTGCCAGCACCTCATGGGACAGGGGTGACTACACCTTC.

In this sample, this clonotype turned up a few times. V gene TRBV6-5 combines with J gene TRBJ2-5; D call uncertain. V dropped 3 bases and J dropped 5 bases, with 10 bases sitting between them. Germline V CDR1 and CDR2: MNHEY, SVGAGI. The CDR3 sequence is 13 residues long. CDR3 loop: CASSYSLGETQYF. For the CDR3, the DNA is TGTGCCAGCAGTTATAGTTTAGGCGAGACCCAGTACTTC.

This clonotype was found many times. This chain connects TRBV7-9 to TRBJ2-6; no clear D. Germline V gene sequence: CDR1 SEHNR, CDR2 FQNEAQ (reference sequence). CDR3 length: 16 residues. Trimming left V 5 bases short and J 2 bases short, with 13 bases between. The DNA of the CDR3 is TGTGCCAGCAGCCAGCCTATCGTTCCTGGGGCCAACGTCCTGACTTTC. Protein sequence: CASSQPIVPGANVLTF.

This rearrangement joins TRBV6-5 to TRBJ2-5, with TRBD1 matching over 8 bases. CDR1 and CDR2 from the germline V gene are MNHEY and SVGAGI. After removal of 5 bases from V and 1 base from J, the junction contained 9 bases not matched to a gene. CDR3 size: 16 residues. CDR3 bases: TGTGCCAGCAGTCCCCCGGGACAGGTCATCCAAGAGACCCAGTACTTC. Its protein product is CASSPPGQVIQETQYF.

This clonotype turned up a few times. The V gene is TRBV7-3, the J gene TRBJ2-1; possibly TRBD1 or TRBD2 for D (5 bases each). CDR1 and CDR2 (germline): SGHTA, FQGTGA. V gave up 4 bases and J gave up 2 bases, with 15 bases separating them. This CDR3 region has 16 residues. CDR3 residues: CASSSSLGTTYNEQFF. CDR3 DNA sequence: TGTGCCAGCAGCTCCTCCCTGGGGACGACCTACAATGAGCAGTTCTTC.